The clone carrying this T cell receptor (beta chain) was observed many times. Every TCR cDNA molecule bore its own unique molecular identifier. TCRdb re-called the 5' RACE reads with MiXCR, one entry per CDR3 protein. The data hold approximately 50,000 distinct CDR3 sequences, with roughly 7.4% observed a single time. The time point: blood at routine non-recurrence follow-up after resection. Unsorted whole RNA from tumor, nontumor lung or frozen PBMC underwent sequencing. These data are taken from a study of spatial heterogeneity in lung cancer. Whole-study context: TCR and UMI combinations that were unique each appeared, on average, more than ten times in raw reads.

The CDR3 runs 20 residues. The trim removed 2 bases at V and 7 bases at J, leaving 20 bases unmatched. The germline gives CDR1 KGHSH, CDR2 LQKENI. The receptor was isolated from a female donor with early-stage non-small cell lung cancer. This chain connects TRBV18 to TRBJ2-1; TRBD1 aligns across 10 bases. The sequenced sample was PBMCs, obtained at follow-up. The CDR3 reads CASSPDVGQGRYSLINEQFF. CDR3 sequence (DNA): TGTGCCAGCTCACCAGACGTGGGACAGGGGAGATATTCCCTTATTAATGAGCAGTTCTTC.